This T cell receptor (beta chain) was found in a study of cytomegalovirus exposure and HLA in healthy donors. Broader study findings: First-cohort TCR clusters were later found to tend to co-occur in the approximately 120 validation repertoires.

Regarding this clone: As yet, its antigen is unknown.

Method: immunoSEQ multiplex PCR; TCRdb's copy keeps in-frame clones and lacks some. The table includes 150,000 to 200,000 clones, 85% detected once. Separate from the 666-subject first cohort was the approximately 130-subject validation cohort, to which the donors belonged. The CDR3 totals 14 residues. The germline gives CDR1 SGHNT, CDR2 YENEEA. V was clipped by 3 bases and J by 0 bases, with 7 bases between them. The genes are TRBV11-3 and TRBJ2-3; D call uncertain. The specimen sequenced was PBMCs. The TCR was taken from a man aged 18 to 30 in good health and CMV-seropositive. The CDR3 protein is CASSLVQSTDTQYF. The CDR3 DNA reads as TGTGCCAGCAGCTTGGTACAGAGCACAGATACGCAGTATTTT.